Listed below are T cell receptor beta chains from one sample, sequenced in a study of T-cell memory formation after mild COVID-19. One entry per CDR3 protein, called by TCRdb with MiXCR from the 5' RACE reads. The profile shows roughly 310,000 distinct CDR3 sequences, approximately 15% of them singletons. Sequencing was performed on PBMCs or a T cell subset sorted from them (not recorded which). These receptors all come from a man in his late teens or twenties who had mild COVID-19 (a few samples of this study predate the infection). Cell type and time point are not known. CDR3s include the opening cysteine and the closing phenylalanine or tryptophan. Fields, in order: D gene, CDR3 length, V gene, clone size, J gene, CDR3 protein, CDR3 DNA. The D gene is left open where the match is weak. For some rows the clone size is stated as once, few or many, or as a class when expanded; others skip it.

TRBD2	16	TRBV7-2	few	TRBJ2-5	CASSVTSGGYSETQYF	TGTGCCAGCAGCGTTACTAGCGGGGGGTACTCAGAGACCCAGTACTTC
.	14	TRBV7-3	.	TRBJ2-3	CASSPLGQSGTQYF	TGTGCCAGCAGCCCGCTAGGACAGTCGGGTACGCAGTATTTT
.	13	TRBV10-1	.	TRBJ2-3	CARPRQATDTQYF	TGCGCCAGACCTCGCCAAGCGACAGATACGCAGTATTTT
.	16	TRBV7-6	.	TRBJ1-1	CASSRVGEGWDTEAFF	TGTGCCAGCAGCCGGGTGGGCGAGGGATGGGACACTGAAGCTTTCTTT
.	17	TRBV20-1	.	TRBJ2-6	CSATGTVLSSGANVLTF	TGCAGTGCGACCGGGACGGTCCTTAGCTCTGGGGCCAACGTCCTGACTTTC
.	14	TRBV18	.	TRBJ1-1	CASSPTGTNTEAFF	TGTGCCAGCTCACCAACAGGGACTAACACTGAAGCTTTCTTT
TRBD1	14	TRBV5-1	few	TRBJ2-5	CASRLQGAQETQYF	TGCGCCAGCAGATTACAGGGGGCTCAAGAGACCCAGTACTTC
.	14	TRBV7-9	few	TRBJ1-1	CASSSSGHSTEAFF	TGTGCCAGCAGCTCAAGCGGGCACTCCACTGAAGCTTTCTTT
TRBD1	15	TRBV7-9	.	TRBJ1-2	CASSTPTGDSYGYTF	TGTGCCAGCAGCACACCCACTGGGGACAGCTATGGCTACACCTTC
.	12	TRBV2	few	TRBJ1-1	CASSPFPGGAFF	TGTGCCAGCAGTCCATTCCCCGGCGGAGCTTTCTTT
TRBD1	16	TRBV5-1	many	TRBJ2-1	CASRGTGTATVNEQFF	TGCGCCAGCAGGGGGACGGGGACAGCCACCGTAAATGAGCAGTTCTTC
.	16	TRBV4-3	many	TRBJ2-7	CASSQTDREGFYEQYF	TGCGCCAGCAGCCAGACAGACAGGGAGGGATTTTACGAGCAGTACTTC
.	14	TRBV29-1	many	TRBJ2-3	CSVVSLLSTDTQYF	TGCAGCGTTGTCAGCCTCCTGAGCACAGATACGCAGTATTTT
.	16	TRBV7-6	few	TRBJ2-1	CASSLEAGNPYNEQFF	TGTGCCAGCAGCTTAGAGGCAGGGAACCCCTACAATGAGCAGTTCTTC
TRBD2	15	TRBV7-2	few	TRBJ2-2	CASSHTGTITGELFF	TGTGCCAGCAGCCACACCGGGACTATCACCGGGGAGCTGTTTTTT
.	13	TRBV4-1	.	TRBJ1-1	CASSQELYTEAFF	TGCGCCAGCAGCCAAGAGTTGTACACTGAAGCTTTCTTT
.	13	TRBV6-4	many	TRBJ1-1	CASSVDRNTEAFF	TGTGCCAGCAGTGTAGACAGGAACACTGAAGCTTTCTTT
.	15	TRBV11-3	.	TRBJ2-1	CASSARGPSYNEQFF	TGTGCCAGCAGCGCGCGGGGGCCCTCCTACAATGAGCAGTTCTTC
TRBD2	14	TRBV29-1	few	TRBJ2-5	CSVAGRDYPKTQYF	TGCAGCGTTGCAGGTCGGGACTACCCGAAGACCCAGTACTTC
TRBD1	16	TRBV18	.	TRBJ2-7	CASSRNPGQGAYEQYF	TGTGCCAGCTCACGAAACCCGGGACAGGGGGCATACGAGCAGTACTTC
TRBD1	13	TRBV5-1	few	TRBJ2-3	CASSLTTGVAQYF	TGCGCCAGCAGCTTAACGACAGGGGTCGCGCAGTATTTT
TRBD1	15	TRBV3-1	few	TRBJ1-6	CASSPGRDSNSPLHF	TGTGCCAGCAGCCCGGGCCGGGACAGTAATTCACCCCTCCACTTT
.	13	TRBV7-2	many	TRBJ2-1	CASSSQPGYEQFF	TGTGCCAGCAGCTCCCAGCCAGGGTATGAGCAGTTCTTC